This is a list of T cell receptor beta chains from one sample in a study of OX40 agonist ivuxolimab in advanced cancers. The table came from immunoSEQ multiplex PCR; TCRdb's copy has only in-frame clones and leaves some out. The sample has roughly 58,000 clones, around 85% seen once. Sample: CD4+ or CD8+ T cells sorted from blood, taken in a trial of the OX40 agonist ivuxolimab. The receptors were gathered from an adult with an advanced solid tumor such as melanoma, head and neck, liver or kidney cancer. Both conserved end residues are part of each CDR3.

TRBV6-5	TRBJ1-2	CASSLIQNYGYTF
TRBV5-1	TRBJ2-7	CASSWTSGSYEQYF
TRBV4-3	TRBJ1-6	CASSQDRTFSPLHF
TRBV19	TRBJ2-1	CASSVTGYSYNEQFF
TRBV4-3	TRBJ2-7	CASSQDFNRYYEQYF
TRBV29-1	TRBJ1-1	CSVRSASNTEAFF
TRBV7-9	TRBJ2-7	CASSARVGGPYEQYF
TRBV4-1	TRBJ1-6	CASSQAGQGNSPLHF
TRBV27	TRBJ1-1	CASSLSGRDTEAFF
TRBV6-1	TRBJ1-6	CASSGGTGSTSPLHF
TRBV2	TRBJ2-1	CASSDFYYNEQFF
TRBV29-1	TRBJ2-2	CSVEKRVANTGELFF
TRBV5-1	TRBJ2-5	CASGQGAGETQYF
TRBV11-2	TRBJ2-6	CASSPASNGANVLTF
TRBV2	TRBJ1-2	CASSGMTGGRQNSGYTF
TRBV5-6	TRBJ1-4	CASSYTGSSEKLFF
TRBV9	TRBJ1-1	CASSVAAGAGTEAFF
TRBV10-3	TRBJ1-5	CATRTAGYSNQPQHF
TRBV15	TRBJ2-1	CATSRDGLIRKGGSYNEQFF
TRBV2	TRBJ2-2	CASRRGGTNTGELFF
TRBV9	TRBJ2-1	CASGVSAGTGAHEQFF
TRBV28	TRBJ2-3	CASSSTGTTDTQYF
TRBV2	TRBJ2-3	CASSDSGRVADTQYF
TRBV27	TRBJ1-2	CASSKSAGTGDYGYTF
TRBV7-2	TRBJ1-1	CASSPSTGSYTEAFF
TRBV5-4	TRBJ1-2	CASSSSRGVRGGYTF
TRBV7-7	TRBJ2-1	CASSLSGYNEQFF
TRBV25-1	TRBJ2-2	CASSAQDRGYTGELFF
TRBV4-1	TRBJ2-1	CASSPIAGNEQFF
TRBV5-1	TRBJ2-1	CASSIGLAGSGEQFF
TRBV14	TRBJ2-1	CASSQDIAYEQFF
TRBV5-1	TRBJ2-2	CASSLTSLNTGELFF
TRBV6-1	TRBJ1-6	CASSVQGSLNNSPLHF
TRBV2	TRBJ1-2	CASSLQAGSSGYTF
TRBV6-4	TRBJ2-2	CASRRDLTNTGELFF
TRBV9	TRBJ1-2	CASSVKGPGETEANYGYTF
TRBV18	TRBJ2-3	CASSRTDHTDTQYF
TRBV19	TRBJ1-4	CASSTTNEKLFF
TRBV5-4	TRBJ2-5	CASSFLAAETQYF
TRBV4-3	TRBJ2-5	CASSQDSGARETQYF
TRBV7-3	TRBJ1-1	CASSFLVNTEAFF
TRBV4-3	TRBJ2-7	CASSRGTEQYF
TRBV9	TRBJ1-2	CASSPRDASGYTF
TRBV19	TRBJ2-1	CASSPQGVRVYNEQFF
TRBV7-3	TRBJ2-3	CASSLSQTGTDTQYF
TRBV5-6	TRBJ1-4	CASSVDRGLATNEKLFF
TRBV2	TRBJ1-5	CASSLFSQPQHF
TRBV5-4	TRBJ2-7	CASSSGQGTHYEQYF
TRBV27	TRBJ2-1	CASSLGGARNEQFF
TRBV5-4	TRBJ2-7	CASSSLGVTYEQYF
TRBV7-9	TRBJ2-7	CASSKRAGTGVEYEQYF
TRBV11-3	TRBJ2-5	CASSPTPGRVQETQYF